The next 19 T cell receptor beta chains were all read from a single sample in a study of cytomegalovirus exposure and HLA in healthy donors. PCR was performed using 60 Vbeta and 13 Jbeta primers. Assay: immunoSEQ multiplex PCR; the TCRdb copy retains only in-frame clones and omits some. Of approximately 120,000 clones listed, 60% to 85% are singletons. Input material: PBMCs. Receptors were obtained from a man between 50 and 59 years old in good health and CMV-seronegative.

A remark on this clone: A read error may account for a junction end that differs from germline. This chain joins TRBV5-6 and TRBJ1-4, with TRBD1 matching over 9 bases. The V gene's germline CDR1 is SGHDT and CDR2 YYEEEE. The CDR3 is made up of 13 amino acids. This chain's CDR3 is CASTLGQGEKLFF. CDR3 DNA sequence: TGTGCCAGCACCTTGGGACAGGGTGAAAAACTGTTTTTT.

V is TRBV5-4 and J is TRBJ1-2; D ambiguous. The CDR3 has 14 residues. The germline gives CDR1 SGHNT, CDR2 YYREEE (reference sequence). Between the trimmed V and J ends, which lost 0 bases and 6 bases, there was a span of 12 bases. The CDR3 spells CASSLDPELDGYTF. For the CDR3, the DNA is TGTGCCAGCAGCTTGGATCCGGAGCTGGATGGCTACACCTTC.

CDR3 region: CASSRGQGVSGNQPQHF. The CDR3 region has the DNA TGTGCCAGTAGCCGCGGACAGGGCGTCTCGGGCAATCAGCCCCAGCATTTT. The chain has TRBV19 and TRBJ1-5, with TRBD1 identical over 8 bases. The trim removed 6 bases at V and 2 bases at J, leaving 12 bases unmatched. The CDR3 covers 17 residues. Per germline, CDR1 LNHDA and CDR2 SQIVND (reference sequence).

The chain is built from TRBV7-2 and TRBJ2-2; no firm D call. CDR1 is SGHTA, CDR2 FQGNSA, per germline. V shed 5 bases and J shed 4 bases, with 8 bases lying between them. This CDR3 has 13 amino acids. CDR3 region: CASSTSGTGELFF. For the CDR3, the DNA is TGTGCCAGCAGCACCTCGGGCACCGGGGAGCTGTTTTTT.

V gene TRBV2 combines with J gene TRBJ1-6, with 11 bases fitting TRBD1. CDR3 size: 18 residues. V was clipped by 6 bases and J by 0 bases; unmatched bases: 7. Germline V gene data show CDR1 as SNHLY and CDR2 as FYNNEI. The CDR3 DNA sequence: TGTGCCAGCAGATTTACCGGGACAGGGGGCTCCTATAATTCACCCCTCCACTTT. This gives the protein CASRFTGTGGSYNSPLHF.

This clone was observed once. Here the CDR3 reads CASSLRRGTGVVDTQYF. In nucleotides, the CDR3 is TGTGCCAGCAGCTTACGCCGCGGGACAGGGGTAGTGGATACGCAGTATTTT. The V call is TRBV7-9, the J call TRBJ2-3; 10 bases map to TRBD1. CDR1 SEHNR and CDR2 FQNEAQ come from the germline V gene (reference sequence). Unmatched junction bases numbered 11, after V lost 2 bases and J lost 6 bases. This CDR3 comprises 17 residues.

The V call is TRBV5-5, the J call TRBJ1-4, with D possibly matching TRBD1 (6 bases). Germline CDR1 is SGHKS and CDR2 is YYEKEE (reference sequence). This CDR3 spans 16 amino acids. V was pared by 4 bases and J by 0 bases, with 13 bases between. CDR3 residues: CASSRLRGTTNEKLFF. In nucleotides, the CDR3 is TGTGCCAGCAGCCGCCTTAGGGGGACAACTAATGAAAAACTGTTTTTT. Full variable domain (missing parts from reference TRBV5-5 and TRBJ1-4): DAGVTQSPTHLIKTRGQQVTLRCSPISGHKSVSWYQQVLGQGPQFIFQYYEKEERGRGNFPDRFSARQFPNYSSELNVNALLLGDSALYLCASSRLRGTTNEKLFFGSGTQLSVL.

V usage is TRBV7-2 and J usage is TRBJ1-5, with D unclear. Per germline, CDR1 SGHTA and CDR2 FQGNSA. V was trimmed by 1 base and J by 1 base, leaving 8 bases between them. The length of the CDR3 is 15 residues. The CDR3 bases are TGTGCCAGCAGCTTAGAACCGGGGAGCAATCAGCCCCAGCATTTT. Residues: CASSLEPGSNQPQHF.

V and J are TRBV7-9 and TRBJ2-7, with D perhaps TRBD2 (5 bases). CDR1 is SEHNR and CDR2 is FQNEAQ in the germline V gene (reference sequence). CDR3 length: 12 residues. In DNA form, the CDR3 reads TGTTCCAGCAGCTTAGATCTGGGAGCCCCGGGCGTC. Translation gives CSSSLDLGAPGV.

This chain connects TRBV2 to TRBJ1-2, with D unclear. CDR3 length: 13 residues. Germline V gene data show CDR1 as SNHLY and CDR2 as FYNNEI. With 2 bases removed from V and 7 bases from J, the gap between germline ends came to 11 bases. In DNA, the CDR3 is TGTGCCAGCAGTGAATCCGTGGCGGCTGGCTACACCTTC. As protein: CASSESVAAGYTF.

This clone was recorded a few times. This chain joins TRBV5-1 and TRBJ2-7, with 10 bases lining up with TRBD2. Germline assignment: CDR1 SGHRS and CDR2 YFSETQ. The CDR3 is 16 residues long. The V segment lost 1 base and the J segment 6 bases; nucleotides outside the gene matches: 10. CDR3 amino acids: CASSLPLAGGTGEQYF. The CDR3, as DNA: TGCGCCAGCAGCTTGCCTTTAGCGGGGGGAACCGGCGAGCAGTACTTC.

The V call is TRBV19, the J call TRBJ1-4; 7 nucleotides agree with TRBD1. This CDR3 comprises 13 residues. The trim removed 9 bases at V and 1 base at J, leaving 2 bases unmatched. Germline CDR1 LNHDA, CDR2 SQIVND (reference sequence). The CDR3 reads CASSGGTNEKLFF. In DNA form, the CDR3 reads TGTGCCAGCTCAGGGGGAACTAATGAAAAACTGTTTTTT.

CDR3 protein: CASSLPGENSPLHF. CDR3 DNA: TGTGCCAGCAGTTTACCAGGGGAGAATTCACCCCTCCACTTT. The rearrangement uses TRBV28 and TRBJ1-6; D is possibly TRBD1 (6 bases). V was clipped by 2 bases and J by 7 bases, with 9 bases between them. The CDR3 is made up of 14 amino acids. Germline CDR1 reads MDHEN; CDR2 reads SYDVKM. The full variable domain, in which reference TRBV28 and TRBJ1-6 provide the parts outside the CDR3, is DVKVTQSSRYLVKRTGEKVFLECVQDMDHENMFWYRQDPGLGLRLIYFSYDVKMKEKGDIPEGYSVSREKKERFSLILESASTNQTSMYLCASSLPGENSPLHFGNGTRLTVT.

Remarks on this clone: At one end, the junction sequence differs from germline, possibly due to a read error. The chain has TRBV6-5 and TRBJ2-3; TRBD1 might be the D (6 bases). The CDR3 is 15 amino acids. Germline loops: CDR1 MNHEY, CDR2 SVGAGI. The CDR3 here is CVSSSMGASTDTQYF. The DNA for the CDR3 is TGTGTCAGCAGTTCAATGGGGGCTAGCACAGATACGCAGTATTTT.

The chain couples TRBV28 to TRBJ1-5; D uncertain. The ends were cut back, 11 bases at V and 0 bases at J, with 17 bases in the middle. This CDR3 is 15 amino acids long. Germline V gives CDR1 MDHEN, CDR2 SYDVKM. CDR3 loop: CAGQNGGYSNQPQHF. The CDR3 nucleotides read TGTGCCGGTCAAAACGGAGGTTATAGCAATCAGCCCCAGCATTTT. Variable domain in full (rest from reference TRBV28 and TRBJ1-5): DVKVTQSSRYLVKRTGEKVFLECVQDMDHENMFWYRQDPGLGLRLIYFSYDVKMKEKGDIPEGYSVSREKKERFSLILESASTNQTSMYLCAGQNGGYSNQPQHFGDGTRLSIL.

On this clone: The sample contains more than one DNA sequence encoding this CDR3. This chain joins TRBV11-2 and TRBJ1-1, with D perhaps TRBD1 (6 bases). The CDR3 has 13 residues. The V end lost 5 bases, the J end lost 1 base, and 8 bases lay between the germline ends. Germline V gene data show CDR1 as SGHAT and CDR2 as FQNNGV. CDR3 in DNA: TGTGCCAGCAGCCCCAGGGGGAACACTGAAGCTTTCTTT. This sequence encodes CASSPRGNTEAFF.

This chain uses TRBV7-9 with TRBJ1-2, with D possibly TRBD1 on 6 matching bases. Trimming pared 3 bases from V and 4 bases from J, leaving 18 bases between. The CDR3 length is 16 residues. Per germline, CDR1 SEHNR and CDR2 FQNEAQ (reference sequence). The CDR3 DNA reads as TGTGCCAGCAGCTTGGGGGTTTGGGGGGGCGCCTATGGCTACACCTTC. It yields the protein CASSLGVWGGAYGYTF. Drawing the rest from reference TRBV7-9 and TRBJ1-2, the complete variable domain is DTGVSQNPRHKITKRGQNVTFRCDPISEHNRLYWYRQTLGQGPEFLTYFQNEAQLEKSRLLSDRFSAERPKGSFSTLEIQRTEQGDSAMYLCASSLGVWGGAYGYTFGSGTRLTVV.

The chain recombines TRBV11-2 with TRBJ1-1; unclear D gene. Between the trimmed V and J ends, which lost 1 base and 7 bases, there was a span of 10 bases. CDR1 and CDR2 from the germline V gene are SGHAT and FQNNGV. The CDR3 has 13 amino acids. Written as DNA, the CDR3 is TGTGCCAGCAGCTTAGGTAGTGCAAGTGAAGCTTTCTTT. Its protein product is CASSLGSASEAFF.

This clone has just a few counts. At one boundary the junction diverges from the germline segment, which might be a read error. The rearrangement links TRBV7-9 to TRBJ2-7; D might be TRBD1 or TRBD2, each matching 5 bases. Looked up from germline, CDR1 is SEHNR and CDR2 is FQNEAQ (reference sequence). This CDR3 contains 12 residues. The CDR3 DNA is TGTTCCAGCAGCTTAGCGCAGGGCGAGCAGTACTTC. Translated, it gives CSSSLAQGEQYF. Based on the CDR3 plus reference TRBV7-9 and TRBJ2-7, the full variable domain is DTGVSQNPRHKITKRGQNVTFRCDPISEHNRLYWYRQTLGQGPEFLTYFQNEAQLEKSRLLSDRFSAERPKGSFSTLEIQRTEQGDSAMYLCSSSLAQGEQYFGPGTRLTVT.